The 8 T cell receptor beta chains below were found in one sample sequenced in a study of T cells in Graves' hyperthyroidism and ophthalmopathy. TCR beta CDR3 region amplification was performed from RNA transcripts. TCR CDR3 regions were first amplified by RT-PCR with HTBI primers. TCRdb re-called the multiplex PCR reads through MiXCR, storing one row per CDR3 protein. Of about 210,000 distinct CDR3 sequences in the sample, roughly 18% are singletons; the top ten hold 50%. Sequencing was done on a sample of blood. Receptors were obtained from a man aged 50-60 years with Graves' hyperthyroidism.

The chain carries TRBV20-1 and TRBJ1-1, with 7 bases matching TRBD1. This CDR3 region has 14 residues. The V and J ends lost 0 bases and 5 bases, in that order; junction bases with no gene match: 6. Germline lookup yields CDR1 DFQATT and CDR2 SNEGSKA (reference sequence). The DNA for the CDR3 is TGCAGTGCTAGAGACCAGCACAGGGGAACTGAAGCTTTCTTT. It encodes CSARDQHRGTEAFF.

This chain connects TRBV7-9 to TRBJ2-1, with TRBD1 as a possible D gene (6 bases). Trimming left V 7 bases short and J 7 bases short, with 14 bases between. The CDR3 runs 13 residues. The V gene's germline CDR1 is SEHNR and CDR2 FQNEAQ (reference sequence). In DNA, the CDR3 is TGTGCCAGCACCAATACAGGGTTGAATGAGCAGTTCTTC. This gives the protein CASTNTGLNEQFF.

The rearrangement links TRBV30 to TRBJ1-1, with D possibly TRBD1 on 6 matching bases. Trimming took off 3 bases at V and 4 bases at J, with 12 bases between the two ends. Germline CDR1 and CDR2: GTSNPN and SVGIG (reference sequence). The CDR3 loop spans 13 amino acids. This chain's CDR3 is CAWSSEGGTEAFF. The CDR3 region has the DNA TGTGCCTGGAGCTCCGAGGGGGGCACTGAAGCTTTCTTT. The entire variable domain, with the rest obtained from reference TRBV30 and TRBJ1-1, is as follows: SQTIHQWPATLVQPVGSPLSLECTVEGTSNPNLYWYRQAAGRGLQLLFYSVGIGQISSEVPQNLSASRPQDRQFILSSKKLLLSDSGFYLCAWSSEGGTEAFFGQGTRLTVV.

In the case of this clonotype: This may be a read error, as it is one base from a much larger clone. The chain joins TRBV9 to TRBJ1-1, with a weak D call TRBD1 (5 bases). Trimming pared 0 bases from V and 6 bases from J, leaving 9 bases between. The CDR3 is 13 residues long. The germline gives CDR1 SGDLS, CDR2 YYNGEE. The CDR3 DNA reads as TGTGCCAGCAGCGTAGGGGGGAGGGCTGAAGCTTTCTTT. Amino acid sequence: CASSVGGRAEAFF.

Comment on this clonotype: This clone may be a read error of a much larger clone one base away. V and J are TRBV6-1 and TRBJ1-1, with 8 bases lining up with TRBD1. V gave up 7 bases and J gave up 2 bases; unmatched junction bases: 12. This CDR3 spans 16 amino acids. CDR1 and CDR2 from the germline V gene are MNHNS and SASEGT. The CDR3 here is CASKMGQGAINTEAFF. The CDR3 nucleotides are TGTGCCAGCAAGATGGGGCAGGGGGCTATCAACACTGAAGCTTTCTTT.

The rearrangement links TRBV27 to TRBJ1-5; TRBD1 might be the D (5 bases). V was cut by 3 bases and J by 3 bases, with 15 bases left in between. The CDR3 totals 16 residues. Germline-derived CDR1 and CDR2 are MNHEY and SMNVEV (reference sequence). DNA of the CDR3: TGTGCCAGCAGTTTCACGGGGCCGGTTGACAATCAGCCCCAGCATTTT. It yields the protein CASSFTGPVDNQPQHF.

Comments on this clonotype: Possible read error: a much larger clone is one base away. The gene calls are TRBV11-2 and TRBJ2-1; D might be TRBD1 (5 bases). Germline CDR1 is SGHAT and CDR2 is FQNNGV. There are 15 residues in the CDR3. The CDR3 DNA sequence: TGTGCCAGCGGCTTGGATGGACAAAGGTTTAGAGAGCAGTTCTTC. Translated: CASGLDGQRFREQFF.

This clonotype has at least ten counts. The rearrangement links TRBV12-3 or TRBV12-4 to TRBJ1-1, with 8 positions matching TRBD1. This CDR3 region has 14 residues. Losses at the gene ends were 6 bases for V and 2 bases for J; bases not matched to a gene: 5. CDR3 DNA sequence: TGTGCCAGCAGCCCGACAGGGGTTAACACTGAAGCTTTCTTT. This translates into CASSPTGVNTEAFF.